This TCR beta chain was captured in a study of glioma-infiltrating T cells. The iRepertoire nested amplicon-rescue multiplex PCR amplified TCR alpha and beta CDR3s from RNA. Tissue mRNA or PBMC total RNA, about 90-450 ng, went into one-step reverse transcription and amplification. MiXCR was run by TCRdb on the multiplex PCR reads, yielding one entry per CDR3 protein. The table has around 99,000 distinct CDR3 sequences, less than 30% seen once. The table lists this clonotype with many counts. The CDR3 is made up of 16 amino acids. The V segment lost 2 bases and the J segment 2 bases; nucleotides outside the gene matches: 4. The germline V gene has CDR1 KGHDR and CDR2 SFDVKD.

This clonotype was sampled from a human donor with low-grade glioma or glioblastoma, undergoing nonglioma brain surgery, or in good health (not recorded which). The sample comprised glioma tissue, nonneoplastic brain tissue, or PBMCs (not recorded which). The rearrangement links TRBV24-1 to TRBJ2-3; the match to TRBD1 covers 9 bases. As DNA, the CDR3 is TGTGCCACCAGTGATTGGGGGACAGGGACCACAGATACGCAGTATTTT. Its translation: CATSDWGTGTTDTQYF.